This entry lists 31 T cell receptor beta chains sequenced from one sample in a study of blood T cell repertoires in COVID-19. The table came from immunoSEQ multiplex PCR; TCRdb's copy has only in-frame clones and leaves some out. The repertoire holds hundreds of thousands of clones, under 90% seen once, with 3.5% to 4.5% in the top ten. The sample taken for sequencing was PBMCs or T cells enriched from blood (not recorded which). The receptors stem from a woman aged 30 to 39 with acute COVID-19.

The CDR3 nucleotides are TGCGCCAGCAGCCAAGCGGGAATAAACTACGAGCAGTACTTC. Residues: CASSQAGINYEQYF. The chain joins TRBV5-1 to TRBJ2-7; 7 bases match TRBD2. V lost 4 bases, J lost 3 bases, and 7 bases stayed unmatched. Germline V gene data show CDR1 as SGHRS and CDR2 as YFSETQ. This CDR3 comprises 14 residues.

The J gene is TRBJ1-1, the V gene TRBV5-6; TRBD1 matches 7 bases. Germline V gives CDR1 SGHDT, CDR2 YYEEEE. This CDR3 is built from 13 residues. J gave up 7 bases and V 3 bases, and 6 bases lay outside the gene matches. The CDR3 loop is CASSWDSVNEAFF. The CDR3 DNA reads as TGTGCCAGCAGCTGGGACAGTGTGAATGAAGCTTTCTTT.

The CDR3 DNA reads as TGTGCCAGCAGCTTCTACTTCGGGGGGCCCACAGATACGCAGTATTTT. It specifies CASSFYFGGPTDTQYF. The gene calls are TRBV7-9 and TRBJ2-3; possible D gene TRBD2, 7 bases. CDR3 length equals 16 residues. Germline V gene lookup returns CDR1 SEHNR and CDR2 FQNEAQ (reference sequence). Trimming stripped 3 bases from V and 2 bases from J, with 15 bases between.

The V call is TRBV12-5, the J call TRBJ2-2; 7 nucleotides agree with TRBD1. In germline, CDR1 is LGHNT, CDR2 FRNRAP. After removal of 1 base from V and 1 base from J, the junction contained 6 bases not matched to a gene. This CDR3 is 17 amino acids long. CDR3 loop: CASGLASGTVNTGELFF. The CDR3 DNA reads TGTGCTAGTGGTTTGGCCTCCGGGACAGTGAACACCGGGGAGCTGTTTTTT.

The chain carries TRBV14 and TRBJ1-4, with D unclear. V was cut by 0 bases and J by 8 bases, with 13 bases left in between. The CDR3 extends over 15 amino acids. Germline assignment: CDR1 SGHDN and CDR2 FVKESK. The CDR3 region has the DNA TGTGCCAGCAGCCAAGATTGGCAGACAAGGGAAAAACTGTTTTTT. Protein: CASSQDWQTREKLFF.

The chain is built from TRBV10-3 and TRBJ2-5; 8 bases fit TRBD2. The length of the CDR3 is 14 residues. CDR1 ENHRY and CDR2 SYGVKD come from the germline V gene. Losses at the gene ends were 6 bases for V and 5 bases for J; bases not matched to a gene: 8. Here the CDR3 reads CAIRETTGGETQYF. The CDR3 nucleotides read TGTGCCATCAGAGAAACGACGGGAGGGGAGACCCAGTACTTC.

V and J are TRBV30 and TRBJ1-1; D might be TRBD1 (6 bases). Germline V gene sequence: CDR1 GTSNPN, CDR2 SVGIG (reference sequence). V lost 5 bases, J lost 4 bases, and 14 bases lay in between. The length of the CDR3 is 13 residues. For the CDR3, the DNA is TGTGCCTGGTGGGAGGGAGGGGGCACTGAAGCTTTCTTT. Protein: CAWWEGGGTEAFF.

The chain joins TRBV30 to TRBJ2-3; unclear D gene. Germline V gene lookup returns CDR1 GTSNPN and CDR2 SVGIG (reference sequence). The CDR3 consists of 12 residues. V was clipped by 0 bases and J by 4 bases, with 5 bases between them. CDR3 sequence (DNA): TGTGCCTGGAGTGTACGGGCAGATACGCAGTATTTT. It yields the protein CAWSVRADTQYF.

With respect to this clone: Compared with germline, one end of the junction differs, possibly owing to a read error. The CDR3: CASSPVDRGRPIF. The CDR3 DNA reads as TGCGCCAGCAGCCCTGTGGACAGGGGGCGCCCAATTTTC. The V gene is TRBV5-1, the J gene TRBJ1-2, with 11 positions matching TRBD1. The CDR3 totals 13 residues. Germline-derived CDR1 and CDR2 are SGHRS and YFSETQ. Full variable domain (rest looked up from reference TRBV5-1 and TRBJ1-2): KAGVTQTPRYLIKTRGQQVTLSCSPISGHRSVSWYQQTPGQGLQFLFEYFSETQRNKGNFPGRFSGRQFSNSRSEMNVSTLELGDSALYLCASSPVDRGRPIFGSGTRLTVV.

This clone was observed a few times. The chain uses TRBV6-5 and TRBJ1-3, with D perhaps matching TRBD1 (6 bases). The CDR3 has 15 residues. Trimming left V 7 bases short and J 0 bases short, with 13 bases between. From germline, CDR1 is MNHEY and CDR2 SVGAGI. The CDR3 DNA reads TGTGCCAGCAAGCCGGGGACACCCTCTGGAAACACCATATATTTT. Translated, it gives CASKPGTPSGNTIYF.

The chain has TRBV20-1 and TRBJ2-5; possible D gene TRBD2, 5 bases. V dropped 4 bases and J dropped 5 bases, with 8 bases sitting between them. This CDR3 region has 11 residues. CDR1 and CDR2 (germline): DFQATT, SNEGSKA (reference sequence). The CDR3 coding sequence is TGCAGTGCTACGCCGGGGGAGACCCAGTACTTC. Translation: CSATPGETQYF.

Written as DNA, the CDR3 is TGTGCCAGCAGCGTGATGGCTAGCGGGGGCCCAGATACGCAGTATTTT. This gives the protein CASSVMASGGPDTQYF. V gene TRBV9 combines with J gene TRBJ2-3, with 10 bases lining up with TRBD2. CDR1 SGDLS and CDR2 YYNGEE come from the germline V gene. The CDR3 extends over 16 amino acids. The ends lost 2 bases at V and 4 bases at J; junction bases unmatched: 7. Together with reference TRBV9 and TRBJ2-3, the CDR3 gives the full variable domain: DSGVTQTPKHLITATGQRVTLRCSPRSGDLSVYWYQQSLDQGLQFLIQYYNGEERAKGNILERFSAQQFPDLHSELNLSSLELGDSALYFCASSVMASGGPDTQYFGPGTRLTVL.

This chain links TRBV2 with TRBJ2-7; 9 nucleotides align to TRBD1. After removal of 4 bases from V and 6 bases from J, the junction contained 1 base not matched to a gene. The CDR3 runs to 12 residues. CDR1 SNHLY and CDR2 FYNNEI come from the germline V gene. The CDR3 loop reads CASSGGQGEQYF. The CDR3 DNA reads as TGTGCCAGCAGTGGGGGACAGGGCGAGCAGTACTTC.

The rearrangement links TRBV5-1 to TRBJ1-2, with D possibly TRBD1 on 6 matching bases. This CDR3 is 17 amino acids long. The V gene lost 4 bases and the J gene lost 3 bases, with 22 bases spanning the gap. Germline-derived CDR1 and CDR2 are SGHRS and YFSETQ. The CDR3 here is CASSLLPTGSADYGYTF. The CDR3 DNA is TGCGCCAGCAGCCTCCTACCTACAGGGAGCGCCGACTATGGCTACACCTTC.

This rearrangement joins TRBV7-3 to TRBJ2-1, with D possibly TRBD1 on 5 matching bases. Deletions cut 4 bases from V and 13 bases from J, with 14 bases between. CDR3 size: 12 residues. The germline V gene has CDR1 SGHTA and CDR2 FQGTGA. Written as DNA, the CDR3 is TGTGCCAGCAGCTCAAGGGGATCCTCACAGTTCTTC. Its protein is CASSSRGSSQFF.

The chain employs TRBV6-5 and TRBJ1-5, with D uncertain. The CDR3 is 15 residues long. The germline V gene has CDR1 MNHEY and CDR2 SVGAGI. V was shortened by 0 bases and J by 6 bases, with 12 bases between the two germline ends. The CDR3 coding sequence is TGTGCCAGCAGTTACTCGATCAGGAATCCTCAGCCCCAGCATTTT. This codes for CASSYSIRNPQPQHF.

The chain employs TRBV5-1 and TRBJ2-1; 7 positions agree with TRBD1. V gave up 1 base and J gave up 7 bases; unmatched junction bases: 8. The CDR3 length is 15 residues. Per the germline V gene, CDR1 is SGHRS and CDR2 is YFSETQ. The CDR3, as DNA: TGCGCCAGCAGCTTGCTGCAGGGGGACGTGAATGAGCAGTTCTTC. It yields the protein CASSLLQGDVNEQFF.

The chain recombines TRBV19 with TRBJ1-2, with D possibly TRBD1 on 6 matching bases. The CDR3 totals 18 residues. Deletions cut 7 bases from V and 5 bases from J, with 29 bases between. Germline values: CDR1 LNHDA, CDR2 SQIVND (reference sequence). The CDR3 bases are TGTGCCAGTACCATAAGTCCCCGACAGGATCCCTACTTTTATGGCTACACCTTC. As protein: CASTISPRQDPYFYGYTF.

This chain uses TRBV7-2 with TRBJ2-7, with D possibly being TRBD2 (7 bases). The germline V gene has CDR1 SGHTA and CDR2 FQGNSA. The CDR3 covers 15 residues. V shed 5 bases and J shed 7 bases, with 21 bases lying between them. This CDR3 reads CASSPRAGAYGEQYF. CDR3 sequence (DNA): TGTGCCAGCAGCCCCCGGGCGGGGGCCTATGGGGAGCAGTACTTC.

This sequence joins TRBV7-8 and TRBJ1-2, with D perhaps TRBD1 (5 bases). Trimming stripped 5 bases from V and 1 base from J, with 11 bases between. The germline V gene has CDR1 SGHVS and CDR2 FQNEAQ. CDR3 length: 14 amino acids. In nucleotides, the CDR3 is TGTGCCAGCAGCCCGCCCGACAGTAACTATGGCTACACCTTC. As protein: CASSPPDSNYGYTF. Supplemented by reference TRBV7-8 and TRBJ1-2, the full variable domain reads GAGVSQSPRYKVAKRGQDVALRCDPISGHVSLFWYQQALGQGPEFLTYFQNEAQLDKSGLPSDRFFAERPEGSVSTLKIQRTQQEDSAVYLCASSPPDSNYGYTFGSGTRLTVV.

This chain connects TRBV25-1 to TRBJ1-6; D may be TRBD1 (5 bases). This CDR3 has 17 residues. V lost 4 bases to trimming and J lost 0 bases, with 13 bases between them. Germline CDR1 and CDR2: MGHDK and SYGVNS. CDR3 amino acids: CASSGLQESSYNSPLHF. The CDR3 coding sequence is TGTGCCAGCAGTGGCTTACAGGAGAGCTCCTATAATTCACCCCTCCACTTT.

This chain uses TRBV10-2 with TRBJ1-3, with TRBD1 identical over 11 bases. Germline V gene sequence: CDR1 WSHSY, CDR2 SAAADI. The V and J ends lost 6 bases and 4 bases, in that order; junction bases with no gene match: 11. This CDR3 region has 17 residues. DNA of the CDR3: TGCGCCAGCAGCCACGGACAGGGGGCATGGGAAGGAAACACCATATATTTT. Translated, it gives CASSHGQGAWEGNTIYF.

Written as DNA, the CDR3 is TGTGCCAGCAGCTTAGTTGGGCGGACAGGCGGTTTTGGGAATTCACCCCTCCACTTT. It encodes CASSLVGRTGGFGNSPLHF. The chain recombines TRBV7-9 with TRBJ1-6; 7 bases are shared with TRBD1. Germline CDR1 SEHNR, CDR2 FQNEAQ (reference sequence). The CDR3 consists of 19 residues. The junction had 16 bases not matched to a gene; V was cut back by 1 base and J by 7 bases.

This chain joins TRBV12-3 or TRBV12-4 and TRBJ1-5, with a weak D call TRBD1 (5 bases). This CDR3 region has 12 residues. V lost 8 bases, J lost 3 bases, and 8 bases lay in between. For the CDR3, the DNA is TGTGCCAGCGGGGGGTACAATCAGCCCCAGCATTTT. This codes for CASGGYNQPQHF.

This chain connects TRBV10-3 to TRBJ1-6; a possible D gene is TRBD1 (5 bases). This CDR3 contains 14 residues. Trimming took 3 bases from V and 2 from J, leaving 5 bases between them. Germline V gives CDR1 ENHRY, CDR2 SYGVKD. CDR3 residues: CAISEGAYNSPLHF. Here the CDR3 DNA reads TGTGCCATCAGTGAAGGGGCCTATAATTCACCCCTCCACTTT.

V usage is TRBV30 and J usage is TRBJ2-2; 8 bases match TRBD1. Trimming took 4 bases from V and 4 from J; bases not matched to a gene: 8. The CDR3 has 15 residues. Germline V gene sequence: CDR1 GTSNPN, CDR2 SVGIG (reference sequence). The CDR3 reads CAWTVRGPSTGELFF. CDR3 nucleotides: TGTGCCTGGACGGTCAGGGGGCCATCCACCGGGGAGCTGTTTTTT.

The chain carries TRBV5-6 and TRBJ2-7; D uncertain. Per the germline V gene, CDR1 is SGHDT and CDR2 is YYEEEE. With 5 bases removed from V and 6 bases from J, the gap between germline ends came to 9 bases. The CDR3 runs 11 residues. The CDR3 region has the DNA TGTGCCAGCAGTACCTATTCCGAGCAGTACTTC. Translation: CASSTYSEQYF.

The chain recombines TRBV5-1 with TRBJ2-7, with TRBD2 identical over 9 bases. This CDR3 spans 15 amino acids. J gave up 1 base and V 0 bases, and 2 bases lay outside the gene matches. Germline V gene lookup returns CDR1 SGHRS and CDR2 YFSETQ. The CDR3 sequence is CASSLGLAGSYEQYF. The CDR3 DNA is TGCGCCAGCAGCTTGGGCCTAGCGGGGTCCTACGAGCAGTACTTC.

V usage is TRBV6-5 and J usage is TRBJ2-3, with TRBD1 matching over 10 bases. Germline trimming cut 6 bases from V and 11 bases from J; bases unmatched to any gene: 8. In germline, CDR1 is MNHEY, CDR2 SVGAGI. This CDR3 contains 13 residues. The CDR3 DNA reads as TGTGCCAGCAGGCGCGGGACAGGGGCCTGGCAGTATTTT. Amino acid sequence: CASRRGTGAWQYF.

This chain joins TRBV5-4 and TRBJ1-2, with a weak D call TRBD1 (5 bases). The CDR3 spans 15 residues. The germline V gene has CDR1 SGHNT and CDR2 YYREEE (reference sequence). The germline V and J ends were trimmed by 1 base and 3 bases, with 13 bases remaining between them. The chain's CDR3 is CASSLIRVGYYGYTF. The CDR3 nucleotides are TGTGCCAGCAGCTTGATCAGGGTGGGGTACTATGGCTACACCTTC.

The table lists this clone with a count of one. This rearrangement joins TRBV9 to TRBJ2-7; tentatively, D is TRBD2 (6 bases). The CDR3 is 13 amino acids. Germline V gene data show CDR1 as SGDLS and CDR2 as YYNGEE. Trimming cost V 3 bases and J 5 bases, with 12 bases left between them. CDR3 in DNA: TGTGCCAGCAGCGACGGGGGAAGGAACGAGCAGTACTTC. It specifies CASSDGGRNEQYF.